This T cell receptor beta chain was documented in a study of beta chain features in type 1 diabetes. Study-wide results and limits: At VDJ recombination sites, type 1 diabetes patients had fewer insertions and more deleted nucleotides. cDNA sequencing could over-represent cells with high TCR expression. Across all four CD4+ subsets, people with type 1 diabetes showed modestly shorter TCRB CDR3s. Any HLA type influence on TCRB rearrangement was left unresolved here.

With respect to this clone: Its antigen remains unidentified. The same CDR3 arises from other DNA sequences in this sample as well.

The germline V gene encodes CDR1 GTSNPN and CDR2 SVGIG (reference sequence). The CDR3 has 13 amino acids. Trimming took 2 bases from V and 0 from J, leaving 5 bases between them. Every isolated RNA sample was fully reverse transcribed, so sequencing captured expressed TCRB transcripts. Method: immunoSEQ multiplex PCR; TCRdb's copy keeps in-frame clones and lacks some. Altogether under 250,000 clones are present, about 26% being singletons, with the ten largest covering around 4%. J is TRBJ1-3 and V is TRBV30; D uncertain. The origin of this receptor is a man younger than 40 in good health. Sequenced sample: central memory CD4+ T cells from blood. CDR3 nucleotide sequence: TGTGCCTGGAGTAGATTCTCTGGAAACACCATATATTTT. It translates to CAWSRFSGNTIYF.